This T cell receptor beta chain comes out of a study of T cell changes during pregnancy in multiple sclerosis. Data came from immunoSEQ multiplex PCR; TCRdb stores just in-frame clones and leaves some out. Of approximately 90,000 clones listed, 85% to 95% are singletons. Per germline, CDR1 SEHNR and CDR2 FQNEAQ (reference sequence). This CDR3 is 15 amino acids long. V was pared by 3 bases and J by 1 base, with 1 base of the junction left unmatched. V gene TRBV7-9 combines with J gene TRBJ2-5, with TRBD1 matching over 11 bases. The source of this sequence is a female donor with multiple sclerosis, enrolled in a pregnancy study. Sequenced material: peripheral blood, taken after pregnancy. CDR3 amino acids: CASSFGTGGQETQYF. CDR3 nucleotide sequence: TGTGCCAGCAGCTTCGGGACAGGGGGCCAAGAGACCCAGTACTTC.